One T cell receptor (beta chain) is described in this entry. The antigen remains unidentified. This sample was taken from a study of identifying expanded T cells in peripheral blood. Findings and limits, study-wide: Technical replicates showed about 1.2 changed clones; approximately two weeks approximately 16; four weeks 19. Roughly two-week clone count variance significantly increased as total template count grew.

Healthy donors had no documented immune events, such as infections, while sampled. The CDR3 runs 16 residues. Trimming shortened V by 0 bases and J by 6 bases, and 18 bases separated the two germline ends. Germline V gene data show CDR1 as SGHRS and CDR2 as YFSETQ. Sequencing used immunoSEQ multiplex PCR; TCRdb keeps in-frame clones, though not all of them. The repertoire holds about 82,000 clones, roughly 89% seen once, with roughly 7.3% in the top ten. The V gene is TRBV5-1, the J gene TRBJ1-1, with D uncertain. The source of this sequence is a person aged 18 to 75 in good health. What was sequenced was blood. The chain's CDR3 is CASSLGATPWVPEAFF. The CDR3 DNA is TGCGCCAGCAGCTTGGGTGCTACACCCTGGGTCCCTGAAGCTTTCTTT.